The clone carrying this T cell receptor (beta chain) has just a few counts. Its specificity is not known. The CDR3 extends over 16 amino acids. V lost 6 bases and J lost 8; bases outside the gene matches: 19. Looked up from germline, CDR1 is DFQATT and CDR2 is SNEGSKA (reference sequence). This sample stems from a study of T cells in Graves' hyperthyroidism and ophthalmopathy. Findings and caveats of the study: Within blood appeared most thyroid clonotypes that had expanded above 0.001.

It was RNA transcripts that yielded the amplified TCR beta CDR3 regions. Primed by the HTBI set, a first-round RT-PCR was run on the TCR CDR3. TCRdb called the multiplex PCR reads again in MiXCR, with one record for every CDR3 protein. The sample comprises 300,000 to 500,000 distinct CDR3 sequences, more than 13% of which are singletons, and approximately 30% rests with the top ten. The chain couples TRBV20-1 to TRBJ2-1, with 7 bases identical to TRBD2. Input material: blood. This receptor was taken from a woman in her 30s with Graves' hyperthyroidism. This CDR3 reads CSAVPVAGRRNDEQFF. The CDR3 DNA is TGCAGTGCGGTCCCGGTGGCCGGGAGGAGGAACGATGAGCAGTTCTTC.